The rows below give T cell receptor beta chains drawn from one sample of a study of blood T cells in healthy people across ages. TCRdb re-derived calls from the 5' RACE reads in MiXCR, one entry per CDR3 protein. The sample has approximately 670,000 distinct CDR3 sequences, approximately 40% seen once; the top ten hold around 30%. What was sequenced was blood. These receptors all come from a man at least 80 years old in good health. Each CDR3 is given with its conserved first and last residue. Only part of the rows carry a size: once, few, many, or a class if the clone is expanded.

V gene,J gene,clone size,CDR3 protein
TRBV7-9,TRBJ1-1,few,CASSFKERSKAFF
TRBV12-3/TRBV12-4,TRBJ2-3,.,CASSARAYTDTQYF
TRBV6-2/TRBV6-3,TRBJ2-1,once,CASRMGLAATKAQFF
TRBV13,TRBJ1-1,.,CASSLYTGTVNTEAFF
TRBV20-1,TRBJ1-1,.,CSASEGQGDTEAFF
TRBV20-1,TRBJ1-2,.,CSARDDPGYGYTF
TRBV5-6,.,.,CASGLTGGGRARIQYF
TRBV20-1,TRBJ1-1,few,CSARDFRVRNTEAFF
TRBV20-1,TRBJ2-1,.,CSRSPGGDEFF
TRBV25-1,TRBJ1-2,few,CASSDFGYTF
TRBV11-2,TRBJ2-3,many,CASSSTSGGPTDTQYF
TRBV28,TRBJ2-3,.,CASSPWEVRGDTQYF
TRBV6-2/TRBV6-3,TRBJ1-5,.,CASSWGTADSNQPQHF
TRBV12-3/TRBV12-4,TRBJ2-3,.,CARSPGTGDADTQYF
TRBV6-6,TRBJ2-5,.,CAGSQLTIQETQYF
TRBV20-1,TRBJ2-5,.,CSARSLAGAQYF
TRBV6-2/TRBV6-3,TRBJ2-1,.,CASSYQTGGENNEQFF
TRBV20-1,TRBJ2-7,few,CSARRRENAYEQYF
TRBV29-1,TRBJ2-3,few,CSVRDPVRTDTQYF
TRBV29-1,TRBJ2-5,many,CSVMPTSGGLETQYF
TRBV3-1,TRBJ2-3,.,CASSQRVRGNTDTQYF
TRBV4-2,TRBJ2-7,many,CASSQGSQGYEQYF
TRBV9,TRBJ2-1,.,CASSVAGQGVEQFF
TRBV4-2,TRBJ1-4,.,CASSQEVASQNEKLFF
TRBV6-6,TRBJ2-7,few,CASSGTGGRTTYEQYF
TRBV15,TRBJ2-7,few,CATSSRTGRAEQYF
TRBV20-1,TRBJ1-1,.,CSARGGAVNTEAFF
TRBV27,TRBJ2-3,few,CASSVQGVVTDTQYF
TRBV28,TRBJ2-7,.,CASRPPFDRISYEQYF
TRBV7-2,TRBJ2-4,few,CASSLGQGRGVAKNIQYF
TRBV7-2,TRBJ2-2,.,CASSLYSGGAKGELFF
TRBV6-5,TRBJ1-2,.,CASSRDQTGNGYTF
TRBV7-6,TRBJ2-6,many,CASSRPGANVLTF
TRBV12-3/TRBV12-4,TRBJ2-3,once,CASTRTGGADTQYF
TRBV6-1,TRBJ2-3,.,CASSETRTSTDTQYF
TRBV6-1,TRBJ2-7,.,CASSRTLAGGIAAAYEQYF
TRBV12-3/TRBV12-4,TRBJ1-4,few,CASSSIWTRNILDEKLFF
TRBV12-3/TRBV12-4,TRBJ2-1,.,CASSSDPRGGEQFF
TRBV10-3,TRBJ1-1,.,CASRYRNTEAFF
TRBV14,TRBJ1-2,few,CASSQDISVLYGYTF
TRBV7-9,TRBJ1-1,.,CASSLPLRTGDTEAFF
TRBV3-1,TRBJ1-5,.,CASSRGQGGGQPQHF
TRBV14,TRBJ2-1,.,CASSHPRTSGRGIAQFF
TRBV9,TRBJ1-2,.,CASSVDEHNYGYTF
TRBV4-3,TRBJ2-3,.,CASSQGVAGANTQYF
TRBV5-1,TRBJ2-3,few,CASSLATGADTQYF
TRBV25-1,TRBJ2-5,.,CASSTHSGVEQYF
TRBV3-1,TRBJ2-5,.,CASSQERPGSIRETQYF